This T cell receptor (beta chain) comes out of a study of T cells in Graves' hyperthyroidism and ophthalmopathy. In regard to this clonotype: The antigen is undetermined.

RNA transcripts yielded amplified TCR beta CDR3 regions. Using the HTBI primer set, a first-round RT-PCR was run on the TCR CDR3. One entry per CDR3 protein results from TCRdb running MiXCR on the multiplex PCR reads. The sample lists some 760,000 distinct CDR3 sequences; less than 15% were seen once. Study findings and constraints: Ophthalmopathy was told apart from stable hyperthyroidism by a 13 V-J model. Blood also contained most expanded thyroid clonotypes above 0.001. Median prediction lead before ophthalmopathy onset was about 6.3 months with the model.

Germline V gives CDR1 SGDLS, CDR2 YYNGEE. The CDR3 runs 14 residues. V was clipped by 4 bases and J by 8 bases, with 16 bases between them. The hyperthyroidism patients had all been newly diagnosed, and their disease duration was under 2 months. Their ages ranged from 18 to 65 years. This TCR derives from a woman younger than 35 with Graves' hyperthyroidism. This chain links TRBV9 with TRBJ1-5, with D tentatively TRBD1 (5 bases). The sample was blood. In nucleotides, the CDR3 is TGTGCCAGCAGCAGAGGGGAAGGGGAAAAGCCCCAGCATTTT. It encodes CASSRGEGEKPQHF.